This T cell receptor (beta chain) emerged from a study of blood T cell repertoires in COVID-19. Study at large: T cells, B-cell-depleted T cells, or PBMCs supplied cDNA or gDNA.

Authors' analysis steps: Amplified reference gene primers provided the basis for estimating nucleated cell counts. Profiled with immunoSEQ multiplex PCR; TCRdb holds only in-frame clones, not every one. The V and J calls and clone size come from that table; D and trimming were worked out from the DNA. The top ten hold roughly 3% of the sample, which has 65,000 to 70,000 clones, approximately 95% seen once. V was clipped by 3 bases and J by 8 bases, with 11 bases between them. Germline V gene lookup returns CDR1 SGHAT and CDR2 FQNNGV. The CDR3 covers 13 residues. The sequence was obtained from a man between 65 and 85 years old with active COVID-19. Sequencing used peripheral blood. The chain uses TRBV11-2 and TRBJ2-1; possibly TRBD1 for D (6 bases). This chain's CDR3 is CASSFTGLDEQFF. CDR3 nucleotide sequence: TGTGCCAGCAGCTTTACAGGGTTAGATGAGCAGTTCTTC. The complete variable domain, with remaining parts taken from reference TRBV11-2 and TRBJ2-1, reads EAGVAQSPRYKIIEKRQSVAFWCNPISGHATLYWYQQILGQGPKLLIQFQNNGVVDDSQLPKDRFSAERLKGVDSTLKIQPAKLEDSAVYLCASSFTGLDEQFFGPGTRLTVL.